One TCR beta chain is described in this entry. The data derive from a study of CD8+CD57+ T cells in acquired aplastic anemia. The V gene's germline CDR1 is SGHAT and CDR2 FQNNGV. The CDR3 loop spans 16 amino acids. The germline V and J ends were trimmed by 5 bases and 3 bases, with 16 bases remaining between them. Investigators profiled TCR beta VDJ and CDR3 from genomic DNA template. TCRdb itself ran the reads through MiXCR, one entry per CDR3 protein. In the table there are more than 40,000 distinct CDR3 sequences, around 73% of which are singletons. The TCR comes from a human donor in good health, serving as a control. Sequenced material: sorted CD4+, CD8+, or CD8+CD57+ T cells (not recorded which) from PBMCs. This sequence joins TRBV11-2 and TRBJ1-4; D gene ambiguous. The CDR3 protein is CASSPTRVFANEKLFF. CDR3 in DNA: TGTGCCAGCAGCCCCACTCGGGTTTTTGCTAATGAAAAACTGTTTTTT. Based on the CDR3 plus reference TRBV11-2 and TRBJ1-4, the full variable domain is EAGVAQSPRYKIIEKRQSVAFWCNPISGHATLYWYQQILGQGPKLLIQFQNNGVVDDSQLPKDRFSAERLKGVDSTLKIQPAKLEDSAVYLCASSPTRVFANEKLFFGSGTQLSVL.